One and the same sample provided the 10 T cell receptor beta chains below, sequenced in a study of T-cell reconstitution after alpha-beta-depleted transplantation in children. This sample's TCRbeta library carried unique molecular identifier barcodes. MiXCR was run by TCRdb on the PCR reads, yielding one entry per CDR3 protein. Found here are just over 350,000 distinct CDR3 sequences, about an eighth of them singletons; the top ten hold approximately 4.2%. This specimen consisted of PBMCs, obtained from the stem cell graft. The receptor set was obtained from a human donor who donated a stem cell graft to a child with Fanconi anemia.

This clonotype was recorded at least ten times. This chain joins TRBV13 and TRBJ2-2, with D possibly being TRBD1 (6 bases). CDR3 length: 14 residues. The ends were cut back, 4 bases at V and 7 bases at J, with 13 bases in the middle. Germline lookup yields CDR1 PRHDT and CDR2 FYEKMQ (reference sequence). The CDR3 loop is CASSSRGGVGELFF. The CDR3 region has the DNA TGTGCCAGCAGCTCGCGAGGGGGAGTCGGGGAGCTGTTTTTT.

J is TRBJ2-3 and V is TRBV3-1; TRBD2 aligns across 13 bases. The V gene end was trimmed by 4 bases and the J gene end by 6 bases; junction bases not matched to a gene: 4. The CDR3 length is 15 residues. Per germline, CDR1 LGHDT and CDR2 YNNKEL (reference sequence). The DNA of the CDR3 is TGTGCCAGCAGCCCCGTGACTAGCGGGGGGGATACGCAGTATTTT. It yields the protein CASSPVTSGGDTQYF.

This clonotype was counted a few times. The V and J genes are TRBV9 and TRBJ1-6; TRBD1 aligns across 8 bases. The V gene end was trimmed by 3 bases and the J gene end by 7 bases; junction bases not matched to a gene: 3. This CDR3 has 14 amino acids. Germline CDR1 SGDLS, CDR2 YYNGEE. Here the CDR3 DNA reads TGTGCCAGCAGCGCCGACAGGGGCAATTCACCCCTCCACTTT. Translated: CASSADRGNSPLHF.

The chain employs TRBV5-1 and TRBJ2-3, with a tentative D call TRBD1 (6 bases). Trimming removed 4 bases at V and 2 bases at J, with 11 bases between. CDR3 length: 14 amino acids. CDR1 and CDR2 (germline): SGHRS, YFSETQ. This chain's CDR3 is CASSQRQVTDTQYF. The DNA for the CDR3 is TGCGCCAGCAGCCAAAGACAGGTCACAGATACGCAGTATTTT.

This clonotype was seen a few times. The CDR3 sequence is CASSGNLHLNTGELFF. DNA of the CDR3: TGTGCCAGCAGCGGGAATCTCCACCTGAACACCGGGGAGCTGTTTTTT. This rearrangement joins TRBV9 to TRBJ2-2; D unresolved. The CDR3 loop spans 16 amino acids. Germline lookup yields CDR1 SGDLS and CDR2 YYNGEE. Trimming removed 3 bases from V and 1 base from J, with 13 bases in between.

V and J are TRBV3-1 and TRBJ2-2, with D uncertain. Germline V CDR1 and CDR2: LGHDT, YNNKEL (reference sequence). The CDR3 runs 13 residues. Trimming took off 10 bases at V and 6 bases at J, with 15 bases between the two ends. The CDR3: CANCLSSPGELFF. Written as DNA, the CDR3 is TGTGCCAACTGTTTAAGTAGTCCCGGGGAGCTGTTTTTT.

This clonotype was counted ten times or more. This chain connects TRBV29-1 to TRBJ1-1, with D unclear. The CDR3 contains 11 residues. V gave up 5 bases and J gave up 2 bases, with 6 bases separating them. Per germline, CDR1 SQVTM and CDR2 ANQGSEA. CDR3 sequence: CSVRENTEAFF. Written as DNA, the CDR3 is TGCAGCGTTCGCGAAAACACTGAAGCTTTCTTT.

This clonotype came up a few times. The chain is built from TRBV5-5 and TRBJ1-1, with 7 bases identical to TRBD1. Germline CDR1 reads SGHKS; CDR2 reads YYEKEE (reference sequence). Trimming cost V 4 bases and J 4 bases; bases outside gene matches: 10. The CDR3 has 15 residues. CDR3 coding DNA: TGTGCCAGCAGCCTATTGACAGGGAGGGGCACTGAAGCTTTCTTT. This codes for CASSLLTGRGTEAFF.

Only one count was recorded for this clonotype. The rearrangement joins TRBV6-1 to TRBJ1-1; 8 bases line up with TRBD1. CDR1 and CDR2 (germline): MNHNS, SASEGT. Trimming cost V 1 base and J 3 bases; bases outside gene matches: 4. The CDR3 sequence is 15 residues long. CDR3 bases: TGTGCCAGCAGTGAAGGGACAGGGTTCGACACTGAAGCTTTCTTT. Protein: CASSEGTGFDTEAFF.

This chain uses TRBV6-1 with TRBJ1-2; the D is unclear. The CDR3 totals 12 residues. Trimming shortened V by 9 bases and J by 2 bases, and 10 bases separated the two germline ends. Germline CDR1 reads MNHNS; CDR2 reads SASEGT. In DNA form, the CDR3 reads TGTGCCAGGATGGACGGAAACTATGGCTACACCTTC. This gives the protein CARMDGNYGYTF.